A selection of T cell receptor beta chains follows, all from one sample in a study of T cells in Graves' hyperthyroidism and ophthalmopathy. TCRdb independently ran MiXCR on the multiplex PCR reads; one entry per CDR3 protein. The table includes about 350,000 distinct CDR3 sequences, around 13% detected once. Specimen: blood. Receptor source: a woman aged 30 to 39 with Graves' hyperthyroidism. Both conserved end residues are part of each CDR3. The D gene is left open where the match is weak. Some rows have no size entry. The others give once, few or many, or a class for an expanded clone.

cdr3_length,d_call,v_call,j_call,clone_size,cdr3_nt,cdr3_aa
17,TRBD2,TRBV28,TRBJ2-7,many,TGTGCCAGCATCCAACGGGTGACAGGCGGGAGGGCCTACGAGCAGTACTTC,CASIQRVTGGRAYEQYF
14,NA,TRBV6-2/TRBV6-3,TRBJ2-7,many,TGTGCCAGCAGTTACATCGGTGTTGGCTACGAGCAGTACTTC,CASSYIGVGYEQYF
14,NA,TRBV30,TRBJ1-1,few,TGTGCCTGGAGTGTAGGCGGGGCCAAGGAGAGAACTTTCTTT,CAWSVGGAKERTFF
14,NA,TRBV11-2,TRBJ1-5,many,TGTGCCAGCAGCTTAGGGAGTTCGCATCAGCCCCAGCATTTT,CASSLGSSHQPQHF
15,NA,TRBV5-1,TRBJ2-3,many,TGCGCCAGCAGCTTGCGTAGCACCCCGGGAGATACGCAGTATTTT,CASSLRSTPGDTQYF
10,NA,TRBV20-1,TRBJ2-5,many,TGCAGTGCTACTGACGAGACCCAGTACTTC,CSATDETQYF
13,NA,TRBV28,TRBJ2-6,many,TGTGCCAGCAGTTTTGGTGGGGCCAACGTCCTGACTTTC,CASSFGGANVLTF
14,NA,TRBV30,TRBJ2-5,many,TGTGCCTGGAGTGTAGGCGGGTCCCAAGAGACCCAGTACTTC,CAWSVGGSQETQYF
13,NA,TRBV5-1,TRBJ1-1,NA,TGCGCCAGCAGCTTGGCCAGGGCGGCTGAAGCTTTCTTT,CASSLARAAEAFF
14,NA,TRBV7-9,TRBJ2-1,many,TGTGCCAGCATCAATACGTCGCATAACAATGAGCAGTTCTTC,CASINTSHNNEQFF
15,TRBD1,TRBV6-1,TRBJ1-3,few,TGTGCCAGCCAGATCATGGACAGGGCTGGAAACACCATATATTTT,CASQIMDRAGNTIYF
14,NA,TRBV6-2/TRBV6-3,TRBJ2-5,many,TGTGCCACCACCCCCGGACAGCCCCAAGAGACCCAGTACTTC,CATTPGQPQETQYF
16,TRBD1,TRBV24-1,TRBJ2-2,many,TGTGCCACCAGCAGGGACAGGGGTAAAATCACCGGGGAGCTGTTTTTT,CATSRDRGKITGELFF
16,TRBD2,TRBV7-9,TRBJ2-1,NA,TGTGCCAGCAGCTTACGCGCCGGGACTAGCGCCAATGAGCAGTTCTTC,CASSLRAGTSANEQFF
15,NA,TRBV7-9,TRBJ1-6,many,TGTGCCAGCAGCTTAGCACAGGGCCTGGTTGGGCCCCTCCACTTT,CASSLAQGLVGPLHF
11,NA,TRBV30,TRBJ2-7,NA,TGTGCCTGGAGTGGATTCTACGAGCAGTACTTC,CAWSGFYEQYF
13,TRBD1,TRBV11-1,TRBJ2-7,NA,TGTGCCAGCAGGCCCGGGACAGGCTACGAGCAGTACTTC,CASRPGTGYEQYF
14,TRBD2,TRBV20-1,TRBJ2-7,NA,TGCAGTGCTAGAGATTTAGCGGGGTCCTACGAGCAGTACTTC,CSARDLAGSYEQYF
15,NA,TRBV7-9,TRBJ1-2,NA,TGTGCCAGCAGCCCTCAGGGAGCCCCCGGCCATGGCTACACCTTC,CASSPQGAPGHGYTF
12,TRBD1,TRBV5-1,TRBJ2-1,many,TGCGCCAGCAGCCCCAGGGGGAGTGAGCAGTTCTTC,CASSPRGSEQFF
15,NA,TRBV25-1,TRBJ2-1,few,TGTGCCAGCAGAGACAGAACCTACCCCCTGAGTGAGCAGTTCTTC,CASRDRTYPLSEQFF
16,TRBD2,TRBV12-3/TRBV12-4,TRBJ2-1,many,TGTGCCAGCAGTTTAGGGACTAGCGGTGCCTACAATGAGCAGTTCTTC,CASSLGTSGAYNEQFF
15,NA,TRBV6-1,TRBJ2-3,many,TGTGCCAGCAGCCCCCGGGAGCGGGTAACAGATACGCAGTATTTT,CASSPRERVTDTQYF
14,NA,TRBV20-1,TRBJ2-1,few,TGCAGTGCTAGTATCGGGAGTTATAAGAATGAGCAGTTCTTC,CSASIGSYKNEQFF
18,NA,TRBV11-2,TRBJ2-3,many,TGTGCCAGCAGCTTATGGTGGCAGGCCGACACAGGCACAGATACGCAGTATTTT,CASSLWWQADTGTDTQYF
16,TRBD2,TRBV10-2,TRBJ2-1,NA,TGCGCCAGCAGCGCACCATTAGCGGGGGACTACAATGAGCAGTTCTTC,CASSAPLAGDYNEQFF
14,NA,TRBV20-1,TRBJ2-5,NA,TGCAGTGCTAGAGATCCGGAATATCAAGAGACCCAGTACTTC,CSARDPEYQETQYF
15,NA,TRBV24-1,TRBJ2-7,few,TGTGCCACCAGTGATCCCCTCGACAAGACCTACGAGCAGTACTTC,CATSDPLDKTYEQYF
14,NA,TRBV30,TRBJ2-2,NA,TGTGCCTGGAGTGGACAGCCGAACACCGGGGAGCTGTTTTTT,CAWSGQPNTGELFF
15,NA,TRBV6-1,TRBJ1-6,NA,TGTGCCAGCAGTGAAAACCCGGGTTCGAATTCACCCCTCCACTTT,CASSENPGSNSPLHF
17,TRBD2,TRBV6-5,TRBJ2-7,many,TGTGCCAGCAGTTACGTACTTGGTCAGCGGGAGCGGAACGAGCAGTACTTC,CASSYVLGQRERNEQYF
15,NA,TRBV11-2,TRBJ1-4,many,TGTGCCAGCAGCTCCGGTGGGCAGGGTAATGAAAAACTGTTTTTT,CASSSGGQGNEKLFF
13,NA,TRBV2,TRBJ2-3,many,TGTGCCAGCGCGGCGGAAAACACAGATACGCAGTATTTT,CASAAENTDTQYF
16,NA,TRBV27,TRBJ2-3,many,TGTGCCAGCAGTCCTCCGTTAGGGCCGGGCACAGATACGCAGTATTTT,CASSPPLGPGTDTQYF
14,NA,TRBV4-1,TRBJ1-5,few,TGCGCCAGCAGCCAAACAGTTGGTAATCAGCCCCAGCATTTT,CASSQTVGNQPQHF
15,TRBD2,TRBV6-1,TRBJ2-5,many,TGTGCCAGCAAACTGACTAGCTCGTACCAAGAGACCCAGTACTTC,CASKLTSSYQETQYF
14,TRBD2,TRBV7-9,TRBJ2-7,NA,TGTGCCAGCAGCCTTAGCGGGAGGGCCCACGAGCAGTACTTC,CASSLSGRAHEQYF
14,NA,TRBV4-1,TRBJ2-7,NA,TGCGCCAGCAGCCAAGGGGCGGCTCACTGCGAGCAGTACTTC,CASSQGAAHCEQYF
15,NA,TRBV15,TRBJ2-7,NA,TGTGCCACCAGCCGACAGGCCGTCCCCCGCAACGAGCAGTACTTC,CATSRQAVPRNEQYF
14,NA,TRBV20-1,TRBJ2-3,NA,TGCAGTGCTAGAGCGGACTACCCTGCAGATACGCAGTATTTT,CSARADYPADTQYF
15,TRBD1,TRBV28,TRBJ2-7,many,TGTGCCAGCAGTTCTCCCGGACAGGGGGCGATAGAGCAGTACTTC,CASSSPGQGAIEQYF
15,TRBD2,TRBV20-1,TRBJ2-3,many,TGCAGTGCTAGGACTAGCGGTACTAGCACAGATACGCAGTATTTT,CSARTSGTSTDTQYF
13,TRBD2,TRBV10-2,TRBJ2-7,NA,TGCGCCAGCAGGATAGCGGGAGTGGATGAGCAGTACTTC,CASRIAGVDEQYF
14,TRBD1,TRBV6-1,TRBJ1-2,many,TGTGCCAGCAGACCCGACAGGGCAAACTATGGCTACACCTTC,CASRPDRANYGYTF